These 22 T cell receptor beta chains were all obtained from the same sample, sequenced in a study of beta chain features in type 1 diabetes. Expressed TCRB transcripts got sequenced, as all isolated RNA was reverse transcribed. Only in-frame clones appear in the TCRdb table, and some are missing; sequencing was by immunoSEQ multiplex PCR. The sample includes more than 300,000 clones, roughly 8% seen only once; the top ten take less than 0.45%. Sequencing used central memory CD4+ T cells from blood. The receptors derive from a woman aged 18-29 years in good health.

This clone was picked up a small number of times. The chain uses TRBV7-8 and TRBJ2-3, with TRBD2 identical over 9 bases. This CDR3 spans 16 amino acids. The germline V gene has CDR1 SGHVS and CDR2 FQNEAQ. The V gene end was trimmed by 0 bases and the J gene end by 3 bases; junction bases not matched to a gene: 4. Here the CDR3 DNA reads TGTGCCAGCAGCTTAGCTAGCGGGAGACCGACAGATACGCAGTATTTT. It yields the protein CASSLASGRPTDTQYF.

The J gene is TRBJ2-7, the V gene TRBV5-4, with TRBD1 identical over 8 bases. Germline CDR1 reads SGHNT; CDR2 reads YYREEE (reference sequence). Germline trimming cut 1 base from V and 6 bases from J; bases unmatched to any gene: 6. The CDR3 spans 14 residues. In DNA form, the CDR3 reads TGTGCCAGCAGCTTGACAGGGGGTTTTAGCGAGCAGTACTTC. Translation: CASSLTGGFSEQYF.

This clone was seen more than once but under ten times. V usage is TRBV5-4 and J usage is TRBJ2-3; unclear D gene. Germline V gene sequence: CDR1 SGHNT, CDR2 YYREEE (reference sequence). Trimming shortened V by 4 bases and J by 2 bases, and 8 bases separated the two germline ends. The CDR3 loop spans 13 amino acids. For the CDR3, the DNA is TGTGCCAGCAGCGCGAACCCCACAGATACGCAGTATTTT. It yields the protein CASSANPTDTQYF.

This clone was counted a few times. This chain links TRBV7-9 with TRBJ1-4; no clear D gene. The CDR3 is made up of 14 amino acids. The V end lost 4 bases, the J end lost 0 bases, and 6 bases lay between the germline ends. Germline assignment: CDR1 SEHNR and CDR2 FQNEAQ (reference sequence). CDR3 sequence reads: CASSSQATNEKLFF. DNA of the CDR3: TGTGCCAGCAGCTCTCAAGCAACTAATGAAAAACTGTTTTTT.

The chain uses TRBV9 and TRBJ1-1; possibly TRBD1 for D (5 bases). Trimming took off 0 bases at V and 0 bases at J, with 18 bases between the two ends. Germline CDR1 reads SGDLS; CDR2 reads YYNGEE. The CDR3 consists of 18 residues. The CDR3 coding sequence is TGTGCCAGCAGCGTAGAGCCCCAGGGAGGCTCCATGAACACTGAAGCTTTCTTT. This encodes CASSVEPQGGSMNTEAFF.

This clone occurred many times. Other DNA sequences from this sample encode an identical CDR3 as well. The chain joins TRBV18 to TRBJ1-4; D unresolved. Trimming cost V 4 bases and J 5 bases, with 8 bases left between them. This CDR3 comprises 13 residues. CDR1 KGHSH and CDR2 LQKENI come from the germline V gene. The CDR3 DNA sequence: TGTGCCAGCTCACGGTCATCGAATGAAAAACTGTTTTTT. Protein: CASSRSSNEKLFF.

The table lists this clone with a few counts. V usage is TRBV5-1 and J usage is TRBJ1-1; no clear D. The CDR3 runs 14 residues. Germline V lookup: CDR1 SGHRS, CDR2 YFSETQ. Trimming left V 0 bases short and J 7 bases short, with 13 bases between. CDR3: CASSLGSDFNEAFF. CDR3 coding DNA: TGCGCCAGCAGCTTGGGTTCGGACTTTAATGAAGCTTTCTTT.

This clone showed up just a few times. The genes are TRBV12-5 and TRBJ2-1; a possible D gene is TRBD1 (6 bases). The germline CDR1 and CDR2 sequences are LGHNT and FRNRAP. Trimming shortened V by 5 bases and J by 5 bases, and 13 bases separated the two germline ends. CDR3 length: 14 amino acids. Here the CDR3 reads CASGLGTHNNEQFF. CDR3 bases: TGTGCTAGTGGTCTCGGGACACACAACAATGAGCAGTTCTTC.

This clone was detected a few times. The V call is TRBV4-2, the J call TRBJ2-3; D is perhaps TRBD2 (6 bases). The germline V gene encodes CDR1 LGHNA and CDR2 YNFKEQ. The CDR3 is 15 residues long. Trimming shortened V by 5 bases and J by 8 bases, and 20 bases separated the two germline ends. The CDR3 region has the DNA TGTGCCAGCAGCTTGGAGGGGCGAGCTTATGGTACGCAGTATTTT. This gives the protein CASSLEGRAYGTQYF.

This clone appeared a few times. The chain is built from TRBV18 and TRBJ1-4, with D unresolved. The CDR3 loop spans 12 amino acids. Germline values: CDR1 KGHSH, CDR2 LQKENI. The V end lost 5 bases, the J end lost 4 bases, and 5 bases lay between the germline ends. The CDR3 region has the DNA TGTGCCAGCTCAACTTATAATGAAAAACTGTTTTTT. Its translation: CASSTYNEKLFF.

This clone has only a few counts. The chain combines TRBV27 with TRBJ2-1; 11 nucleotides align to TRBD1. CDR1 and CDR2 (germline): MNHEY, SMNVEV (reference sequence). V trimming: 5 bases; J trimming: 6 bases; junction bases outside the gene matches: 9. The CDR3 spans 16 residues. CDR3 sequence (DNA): TGTGCCAGCAGTAGGCGAGGACAGGGGGCTGTCAATGAGCAGTTCTTC. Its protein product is CASSRRGQGAVNEQFF.

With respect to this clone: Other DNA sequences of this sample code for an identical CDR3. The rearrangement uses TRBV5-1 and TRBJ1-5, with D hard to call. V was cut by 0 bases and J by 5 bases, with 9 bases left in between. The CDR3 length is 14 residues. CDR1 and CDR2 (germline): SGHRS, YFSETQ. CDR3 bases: TGCGCCAGCAGCTTGGGCCCACGAGATCAGCCCCAGCATTTT. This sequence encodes CASSLGPRDQPQHF.

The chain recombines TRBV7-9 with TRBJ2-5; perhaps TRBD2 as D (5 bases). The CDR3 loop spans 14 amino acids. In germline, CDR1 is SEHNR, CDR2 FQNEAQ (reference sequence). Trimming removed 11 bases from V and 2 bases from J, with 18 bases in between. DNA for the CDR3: TGTGCCGCGAGGTCTAGCAGGTCTCAAGAGACCCAGTACTTC. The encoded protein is CAARSSRSQETQYF. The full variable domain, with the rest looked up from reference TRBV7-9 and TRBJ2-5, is DTGVSQNPRHKITKRGQNVTFRCDPISEHNRLYWYRQTLGQGPEFLTYFQNEAQLEKSRLLSDRFSAERPKGSFSTLEIQRTEQGDSAMYLCAARSSRSQETQYFGPGTRLLVL.

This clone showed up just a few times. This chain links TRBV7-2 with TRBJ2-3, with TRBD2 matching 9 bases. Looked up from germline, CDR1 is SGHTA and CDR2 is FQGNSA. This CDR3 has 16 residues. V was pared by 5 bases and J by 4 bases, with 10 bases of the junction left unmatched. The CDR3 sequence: CASSAFSGSNADTQYF. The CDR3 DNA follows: TGTGCCAGCAGCGCATTTAGCGGGAGTAACGCAGATACGCAGTATTTT.

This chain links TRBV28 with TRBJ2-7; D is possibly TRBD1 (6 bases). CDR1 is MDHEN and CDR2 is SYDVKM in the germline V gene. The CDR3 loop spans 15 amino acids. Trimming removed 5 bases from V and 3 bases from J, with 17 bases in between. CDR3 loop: CASSITGDKSYEQYF. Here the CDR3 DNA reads TGTGCCAGCAGTATAACCGGGGACAAGAGCTACGAGCAGTACTTC.

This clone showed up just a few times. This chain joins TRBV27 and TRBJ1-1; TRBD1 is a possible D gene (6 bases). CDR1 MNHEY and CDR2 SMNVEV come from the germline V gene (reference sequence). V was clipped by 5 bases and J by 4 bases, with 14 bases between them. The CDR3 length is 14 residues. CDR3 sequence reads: CASSLMGGGTEAFF. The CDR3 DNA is TGTGCCAGCAGTCTCATGGGGGGCGGCACTGAAGCTTTCTTT.

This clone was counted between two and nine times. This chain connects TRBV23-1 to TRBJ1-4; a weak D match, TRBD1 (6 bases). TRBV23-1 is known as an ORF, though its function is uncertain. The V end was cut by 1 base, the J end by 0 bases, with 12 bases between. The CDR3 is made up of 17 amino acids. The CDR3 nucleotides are TGCGCCAGCAGTCAATGTGGGGGCGGGGCAACTAATGAAAAACTGTTTTTT. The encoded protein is CASSQCGGGATNEKLFF.

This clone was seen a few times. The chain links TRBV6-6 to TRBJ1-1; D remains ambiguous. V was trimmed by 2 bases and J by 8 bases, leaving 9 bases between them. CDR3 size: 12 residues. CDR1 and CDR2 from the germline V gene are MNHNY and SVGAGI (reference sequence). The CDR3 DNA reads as TGTGCCAGCAGTTACGGTGACCTAGAAGCTTTCTTT. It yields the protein CASSYGDLEAFF.

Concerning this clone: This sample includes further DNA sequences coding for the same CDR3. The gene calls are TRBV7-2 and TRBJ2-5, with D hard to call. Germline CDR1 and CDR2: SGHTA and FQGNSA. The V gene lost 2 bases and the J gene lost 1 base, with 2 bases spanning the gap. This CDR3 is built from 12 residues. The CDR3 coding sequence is TGTGCCAGCAGCTTACTCCAAGAGACCCAGTACTTC. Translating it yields CASSLLQETQYF.

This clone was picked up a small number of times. The CDR3 DNA is TGTGCCAGCAGCGTTGCTACCCAGCCTTACAATGAGCAGTTCTTC. The encoded protein is CASSVATQPYNEQFF. The chain is built from TRBV9 and TRBJ2-1; no clear D gene. The CDR3 contains 15 residues. Germline V gene lookup returns CDR1 SGDLS and CDR2 YYNGEE. Trimming took off 2 bases at V and 4 bases at J, with 13 bases between the two ends.

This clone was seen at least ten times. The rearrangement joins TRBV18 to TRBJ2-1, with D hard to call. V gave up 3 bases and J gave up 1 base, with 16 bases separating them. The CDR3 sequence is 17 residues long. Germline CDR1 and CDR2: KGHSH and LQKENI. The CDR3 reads CASSPAARAASYNEQFF. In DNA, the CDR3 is TGTGCCAGCTCACCGGCCGCTAGGGCCGCATCCTACAATGAGCAGTTCTTC.

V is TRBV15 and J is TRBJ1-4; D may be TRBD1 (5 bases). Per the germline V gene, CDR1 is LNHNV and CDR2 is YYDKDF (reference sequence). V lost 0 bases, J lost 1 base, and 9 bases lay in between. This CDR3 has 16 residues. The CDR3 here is CATSRDGRGTNEKLFF. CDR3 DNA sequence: TGTGCCACCAGCAGAGATGGGAGGGGAACTAATGAAAAACTGTTTTTT. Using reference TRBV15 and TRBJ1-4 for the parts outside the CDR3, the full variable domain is DAMVIQNPRYQVTQFGKPVTLSCSQTLNHNVMYWYQQKSSQAPKLLFHYYDKDFNNEADTPDNFQSRRPNTSFCFLDIRSPGLGDTAMYLCATSRDGRGTNEKLFFGSGTQLSVL.